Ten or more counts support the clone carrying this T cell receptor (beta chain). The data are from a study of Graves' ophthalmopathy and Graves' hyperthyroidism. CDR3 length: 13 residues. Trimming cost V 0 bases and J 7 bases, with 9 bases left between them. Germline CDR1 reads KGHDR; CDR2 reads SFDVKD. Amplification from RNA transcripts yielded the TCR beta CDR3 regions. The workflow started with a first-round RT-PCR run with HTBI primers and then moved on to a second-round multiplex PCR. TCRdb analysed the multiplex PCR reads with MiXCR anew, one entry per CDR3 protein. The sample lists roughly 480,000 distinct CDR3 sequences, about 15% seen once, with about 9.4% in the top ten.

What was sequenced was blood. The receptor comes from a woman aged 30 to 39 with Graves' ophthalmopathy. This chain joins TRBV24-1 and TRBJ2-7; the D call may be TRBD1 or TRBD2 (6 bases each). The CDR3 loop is CATSDLQGREQYF. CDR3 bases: TGTGCCACCAGTGATTTGCAGGGGAGGGAGCAGTACTTC.